This T cell receptor beta chain was documented in a study of blood T cell repertoires in COVID-19. Study-level background: Samples of COVID-19 (acute and convalescent) were obtained from the United States, Italy and Spain.

There are a few counts of this clone. The V and J ends lost 6 bases and 2 bases respectively, with 19 bases between them. The CDR3 is made up of 16 amino acids. CDR1 and CDR2 (germline): SGHTA, FQGNSA. Here immunoSEQ multiplex PCR was the method, and the copy in TCRdb shows in-frame clones only, minus some. The repertoire holds around 150,000 clones, with 70% to 85% as singletons. This chain joins TRBV7-2 and TRBJ1-1; a possible D gene is TRBD1 (5 bases). Material for sequencing was peripheral blood. The source is a man aged 60 to 75 who had recovered from COVID-19. CDR3 region: CASSQPGWGGNTEAFF. CDR3 DNA sequence: TGTGCCAGCAGTCAACCCGGTTGGGGGGGTAACACTGAAGCTTTCTTT.